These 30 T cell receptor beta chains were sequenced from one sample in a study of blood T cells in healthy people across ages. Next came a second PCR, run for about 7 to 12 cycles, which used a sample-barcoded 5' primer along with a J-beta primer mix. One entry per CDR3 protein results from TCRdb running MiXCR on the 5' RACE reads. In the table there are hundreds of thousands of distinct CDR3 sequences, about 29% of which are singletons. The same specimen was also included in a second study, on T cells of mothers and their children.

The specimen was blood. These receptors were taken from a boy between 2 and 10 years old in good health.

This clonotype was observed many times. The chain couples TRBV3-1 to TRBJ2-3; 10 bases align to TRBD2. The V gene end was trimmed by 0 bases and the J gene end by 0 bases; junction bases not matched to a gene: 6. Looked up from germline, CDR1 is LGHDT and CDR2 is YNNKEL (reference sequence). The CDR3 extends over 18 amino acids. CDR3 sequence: CASSQDLGLAVSTDTQYF. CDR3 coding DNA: TGTGCCAGCAGCCAAGACCTTGGACTAGCGGTTAGCACAGATACGCAGTATTTT.

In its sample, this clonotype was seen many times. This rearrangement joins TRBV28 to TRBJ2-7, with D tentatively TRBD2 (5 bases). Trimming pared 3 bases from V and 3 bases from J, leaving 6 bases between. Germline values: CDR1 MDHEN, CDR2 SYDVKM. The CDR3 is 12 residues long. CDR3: CASSFEGYEQYF. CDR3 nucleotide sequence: TGTGCCAGCAGTTTCGAGGGCTACGAGCAGTACTTC.

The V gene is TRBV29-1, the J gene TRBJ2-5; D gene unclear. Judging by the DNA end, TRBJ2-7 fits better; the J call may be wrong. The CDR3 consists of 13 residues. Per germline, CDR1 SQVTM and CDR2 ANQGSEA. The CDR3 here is CSVEFRSSYEQYF. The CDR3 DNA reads TGCAGCGTTGAATTCCGGAGCTCCTACGAGCAGTACTTC.

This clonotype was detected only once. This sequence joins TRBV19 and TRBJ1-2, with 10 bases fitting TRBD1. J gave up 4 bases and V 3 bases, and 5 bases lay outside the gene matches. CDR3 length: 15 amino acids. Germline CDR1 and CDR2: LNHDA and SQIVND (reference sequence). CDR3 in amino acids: CASSMGDRGLYGYTF. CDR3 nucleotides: TGTGCCAGTAGTATGGGAGACAGGGGGCTCTATGGCTACACCTTC.

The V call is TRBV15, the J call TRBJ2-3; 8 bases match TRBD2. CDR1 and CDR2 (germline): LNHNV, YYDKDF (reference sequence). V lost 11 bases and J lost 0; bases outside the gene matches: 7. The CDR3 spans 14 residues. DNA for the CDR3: TGTGCCTCGGGAGGGGGGTTTAGCACAGATACGCAGTATTTT. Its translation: CASGGGFSTDTQYF.

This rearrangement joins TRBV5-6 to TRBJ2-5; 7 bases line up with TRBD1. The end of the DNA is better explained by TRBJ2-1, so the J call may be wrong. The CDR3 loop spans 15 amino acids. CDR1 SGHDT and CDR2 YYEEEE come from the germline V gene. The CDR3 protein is CASSLQGFRSDEQFF. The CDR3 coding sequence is TGTGCCAGCAGCTTACAGGGGTTTAGAAGCGATGAGCAGTTCTTC.

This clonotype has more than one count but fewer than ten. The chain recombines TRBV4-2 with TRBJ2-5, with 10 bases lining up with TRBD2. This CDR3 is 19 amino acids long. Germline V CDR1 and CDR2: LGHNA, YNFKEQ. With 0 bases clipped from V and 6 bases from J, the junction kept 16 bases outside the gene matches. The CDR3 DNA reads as TGTGCCAGCAGCCAAGAGTTAGGGAGCGGGGGGGCTATAGTAAAGACCCAGTACTTC. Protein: CASSQELGSGGAIVKTQYF.

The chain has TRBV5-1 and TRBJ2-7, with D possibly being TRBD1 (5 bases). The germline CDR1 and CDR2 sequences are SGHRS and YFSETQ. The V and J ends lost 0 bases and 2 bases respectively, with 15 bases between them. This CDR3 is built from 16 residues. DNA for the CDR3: TGCGCCAGCAGCTTGGTCCCCGACAGCTATACCTACGAGCAGTACTTC. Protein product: CASSLVPDSYTYEQYF.

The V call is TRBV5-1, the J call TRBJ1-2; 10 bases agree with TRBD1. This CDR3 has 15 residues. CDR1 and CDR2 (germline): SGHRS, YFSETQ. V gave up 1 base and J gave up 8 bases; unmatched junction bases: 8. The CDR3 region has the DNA TGCGCCAGCAGCTTGACCTTGGGACAGGGGAGCGGCTACACCTTC. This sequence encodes CASSLTLGQGSGYTF.

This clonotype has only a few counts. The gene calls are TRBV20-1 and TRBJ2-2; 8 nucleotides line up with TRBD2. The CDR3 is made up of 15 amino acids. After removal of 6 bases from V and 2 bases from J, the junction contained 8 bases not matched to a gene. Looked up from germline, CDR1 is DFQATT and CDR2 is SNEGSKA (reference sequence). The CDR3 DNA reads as TGCAGTGCCGACCCCGGGACTAGAAACACCGGGGAGCTGTTTTTT. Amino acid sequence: CSADPGTRNTGELFF.

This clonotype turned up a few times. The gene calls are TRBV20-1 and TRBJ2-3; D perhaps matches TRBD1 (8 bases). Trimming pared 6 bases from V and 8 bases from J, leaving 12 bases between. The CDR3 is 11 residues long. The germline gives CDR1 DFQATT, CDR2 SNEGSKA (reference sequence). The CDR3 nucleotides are TGCAGTGCAACAGGGGGGGGTACGCAGTATTTT. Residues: CSATGGGTQYF.

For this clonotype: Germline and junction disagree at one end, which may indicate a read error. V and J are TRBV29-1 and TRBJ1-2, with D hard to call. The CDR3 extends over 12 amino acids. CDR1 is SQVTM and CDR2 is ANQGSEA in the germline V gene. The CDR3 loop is CSVDGLNYGYAF. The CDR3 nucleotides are TGCAGCGTAGATGGACTTAACTATGGCTACGCCTTC.

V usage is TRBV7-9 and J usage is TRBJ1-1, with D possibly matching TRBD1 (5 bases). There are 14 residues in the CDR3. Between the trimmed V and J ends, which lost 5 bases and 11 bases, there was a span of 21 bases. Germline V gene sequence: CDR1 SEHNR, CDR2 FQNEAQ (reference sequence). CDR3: CASSPRSDRLKAFF. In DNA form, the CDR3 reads TGTGCCAGCAGCCCCAGGTCTGACAGATTAAAGGCTTTCTTT.

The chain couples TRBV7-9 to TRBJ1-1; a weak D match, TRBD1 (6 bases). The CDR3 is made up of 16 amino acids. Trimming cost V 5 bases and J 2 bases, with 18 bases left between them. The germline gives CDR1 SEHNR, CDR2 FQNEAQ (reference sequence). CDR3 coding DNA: TGTGCCAGCAGCCCAACCGCGGGGACATACAACACTGAAGCTTTCTTT. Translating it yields CASSPTAGTYNTEAFF. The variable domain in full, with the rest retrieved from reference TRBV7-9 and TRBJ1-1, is DTGVSQNPRHKITKRGQNVTFRCDPISEHNRLYWYRQTLGQGPEFLTYFQNEAQLEKSRLLSDRFSAERPKGSFSTLEIQRTEQGDSAMYLCASSPTAGTYNTEAFFGQGTRLTVV.

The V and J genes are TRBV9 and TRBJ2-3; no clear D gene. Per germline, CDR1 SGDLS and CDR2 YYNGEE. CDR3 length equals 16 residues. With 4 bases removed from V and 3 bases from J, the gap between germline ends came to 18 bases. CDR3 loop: CASSRPALTTTDTQYF. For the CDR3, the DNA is TGTGCCAGCAGCCGCCCGGCGCTAACAACGACAGATACGCAGTATTTT.

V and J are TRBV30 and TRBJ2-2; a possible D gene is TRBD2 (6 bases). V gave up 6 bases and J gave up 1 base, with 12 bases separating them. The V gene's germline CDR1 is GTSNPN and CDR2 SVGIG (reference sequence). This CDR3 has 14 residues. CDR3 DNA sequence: TGTGCCTGTAAGGACTACCAGAACACCGGGGAGCTGTTTTTT. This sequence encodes CACKDYQNTGELFF.

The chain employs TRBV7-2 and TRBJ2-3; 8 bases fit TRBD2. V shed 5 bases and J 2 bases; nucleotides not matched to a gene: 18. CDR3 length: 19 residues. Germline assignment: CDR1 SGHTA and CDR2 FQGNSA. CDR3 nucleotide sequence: TGTGCCAGCAGCCCCAGCGGGAGCCCTACCGACAGACACACAGATACGCAGTATTTT. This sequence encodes CASSPSGSPTDRHTDTQYF.

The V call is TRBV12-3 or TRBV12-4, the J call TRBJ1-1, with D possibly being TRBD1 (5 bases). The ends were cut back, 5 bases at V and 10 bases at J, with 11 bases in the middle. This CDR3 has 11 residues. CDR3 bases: TGTGCCAGCAGTGACAGATATGGAGCTTTCTTT. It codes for CASSDRYGAFF.

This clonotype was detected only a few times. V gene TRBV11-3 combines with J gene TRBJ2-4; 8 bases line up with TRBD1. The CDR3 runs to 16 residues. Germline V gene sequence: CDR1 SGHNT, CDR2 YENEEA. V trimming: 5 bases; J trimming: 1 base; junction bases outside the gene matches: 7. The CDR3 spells CASSPGGSAAKNIQYF. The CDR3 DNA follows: TGTGCCAGCAGCCCAGGGGGCAGCGCGGCCAAAAACATTCAGTACTTC.

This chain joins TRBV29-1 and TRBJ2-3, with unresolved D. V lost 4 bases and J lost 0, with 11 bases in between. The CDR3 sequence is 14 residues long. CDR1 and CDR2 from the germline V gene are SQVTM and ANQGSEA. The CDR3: CSVAGFVSTDTQYF. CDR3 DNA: TGCAGCGTTGCCGGATTTGTTAGCACAGATACGCAGTATTTT.

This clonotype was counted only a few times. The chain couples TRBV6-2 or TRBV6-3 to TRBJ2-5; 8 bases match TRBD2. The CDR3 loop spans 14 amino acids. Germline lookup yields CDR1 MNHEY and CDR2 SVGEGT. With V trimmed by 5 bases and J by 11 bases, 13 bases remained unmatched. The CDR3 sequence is CASSIPGGEGEQYF. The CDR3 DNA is TGTGCCAGCAGTATCCCGGGAGGGGAAGGGGAGCAGTACTTC.

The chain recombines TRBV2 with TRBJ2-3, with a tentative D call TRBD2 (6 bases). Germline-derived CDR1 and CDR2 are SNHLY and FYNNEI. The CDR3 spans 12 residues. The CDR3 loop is CAPGGVEDTQYF. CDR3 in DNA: TGTGCTCCCGGCGGGGTTGAAGATACGCAGTATTTT.

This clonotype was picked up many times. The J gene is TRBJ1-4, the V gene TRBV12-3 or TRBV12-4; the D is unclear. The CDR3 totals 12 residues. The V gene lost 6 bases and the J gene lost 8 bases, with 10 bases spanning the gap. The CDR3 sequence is CASSSNREKLFF. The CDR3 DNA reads TGTGCCAGCAGCTCTAATAGGGAAAAACTGTTTTTT.

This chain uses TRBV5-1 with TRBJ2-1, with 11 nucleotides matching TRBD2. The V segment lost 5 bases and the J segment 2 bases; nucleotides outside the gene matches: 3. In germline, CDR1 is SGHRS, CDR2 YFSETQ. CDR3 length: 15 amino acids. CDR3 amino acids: CASRSTSGTYNEQFF. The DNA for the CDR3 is TGCGCCAGCAGATCGACTAGCGGGACCTACAATGAGCAGTTCTTC.

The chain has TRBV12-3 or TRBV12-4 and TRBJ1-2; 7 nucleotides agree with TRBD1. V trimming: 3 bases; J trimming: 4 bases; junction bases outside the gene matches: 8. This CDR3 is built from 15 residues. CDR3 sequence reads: CASSFPTGLGYGYTF. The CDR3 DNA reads TGTGCCAGCAGTTTCCCGACAGGGTTGGGCTATGGCTACACCTTC.

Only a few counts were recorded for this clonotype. CDR3 protein: CASSPGRPNTGELFF. CDR3 nucleotides: TGTGCCAGCTCACCGGGCAGGCCGAACACCGGGGAGCTGTTTTTT. This chain links TRBV18 with TRBJ2-2; D is unclear. Trimming removed 3 bases from V and 0 bases from J, with 8 bases in between. Germline CDR1 KGHSH, CDR2 LQKENI. The CDR3 runs to 15 residues.

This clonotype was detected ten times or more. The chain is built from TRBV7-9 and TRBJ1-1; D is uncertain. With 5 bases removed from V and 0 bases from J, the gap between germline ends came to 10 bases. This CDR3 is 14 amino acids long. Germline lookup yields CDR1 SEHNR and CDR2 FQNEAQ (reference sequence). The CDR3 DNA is TGTGCCAGCAGCCCCGGAGCCATGAACACTGAAGCTTTCTTT. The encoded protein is CASSPGAMNTEAFF.

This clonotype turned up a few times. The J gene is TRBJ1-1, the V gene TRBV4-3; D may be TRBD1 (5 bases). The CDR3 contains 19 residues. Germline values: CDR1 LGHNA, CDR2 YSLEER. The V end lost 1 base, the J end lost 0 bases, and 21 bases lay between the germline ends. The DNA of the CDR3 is TGCGCCAGCAGCCAAGCCCTTAACCTAGAGGGGAGGATGAACACTGAAGCTTTCTTT. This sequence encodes CASSQALNLEGRMNTEAFF.

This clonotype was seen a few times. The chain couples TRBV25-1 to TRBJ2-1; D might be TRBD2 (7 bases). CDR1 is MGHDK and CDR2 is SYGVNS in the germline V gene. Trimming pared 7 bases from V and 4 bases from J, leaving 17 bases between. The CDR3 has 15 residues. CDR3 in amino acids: CASTEGGVAYNEQFF. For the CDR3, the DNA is TGTGCCAGCACCGAAGGGGGGGTCGCATACAATGAGCAGTTCTTC.

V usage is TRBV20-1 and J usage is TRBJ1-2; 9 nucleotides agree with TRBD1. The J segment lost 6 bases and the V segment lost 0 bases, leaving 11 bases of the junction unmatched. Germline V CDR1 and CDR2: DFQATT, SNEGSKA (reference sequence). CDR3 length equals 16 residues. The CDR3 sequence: CSARDQRDRVIDGYTF. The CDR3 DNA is TGCAGTGCTAGAGATCAGCGGGACAGGGTAATCGATGGCTACACCTTC.